The present TCR beta chain was sequenced within a study of identical twins. Study conclusions and caveats: Findings depended on cross-sectional statistics rather than tracking the same donors. Abundant beta clonotypes from cord blood bore fewer insertions; memory repertoires lacked this pattern.

After template switching added a universal primer site, the resulting cDNA carried unique molecular identifiers. TCRdb passed the 5' RACE reads through MiXCR, listing each CDR3 protein once. Of about 690,000 distinct CDR3 sequences in the sample, around 6.1% are singletons; the top ten hold 1.5% to 2%. This clonotype was observed many times. The antigen remains undetermined. Sequenced: naive T cells sorted from blood. The TCR comes from a young man in good health.

This CDR3 reads CASSLALGGTSYNEQFF. The CDR3 DNA is TGCGCCAGCAGCTTGGCCTTGGGGGGTACCTCCTACAATGAGCAGTTCTTC. The chain combines TRBV5-1 with TRBJ2-1, with D possibly matching TRBD2 (6 bases). V was shortened by 0 bases and J by 0 bases, with 13 bases between the two germline ends. CDR3 length: 17 amino acids. Germline V CDR1 and CDR2: SGHRS, YFSETQ.